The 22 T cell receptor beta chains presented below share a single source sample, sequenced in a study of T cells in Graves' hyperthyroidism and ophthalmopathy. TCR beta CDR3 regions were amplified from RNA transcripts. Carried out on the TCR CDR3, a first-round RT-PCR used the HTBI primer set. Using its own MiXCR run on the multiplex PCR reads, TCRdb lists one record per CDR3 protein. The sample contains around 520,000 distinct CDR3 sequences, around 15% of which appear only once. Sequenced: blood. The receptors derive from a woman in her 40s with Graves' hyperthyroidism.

Here the CDR3 DNA reads TGTGCCAGCTCGACCTCCGGGGACGATACGCAGTATTTT. Its protein product is CASSTSGDDTQYF. This chain uses TRBV18 with TRBJ2-3; D possibly matches TRBD1 or TRBD2 (5 bases each). V lost 6 bases to trimming and J lost 6 bases, with 13 bases between them. The CDR3 covers 13 residues. Germline CDR1 KGHSH, CDR2 LQKENI.

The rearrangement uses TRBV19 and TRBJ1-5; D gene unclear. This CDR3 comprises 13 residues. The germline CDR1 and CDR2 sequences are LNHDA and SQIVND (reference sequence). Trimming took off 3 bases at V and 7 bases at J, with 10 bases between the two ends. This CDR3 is CASSILPTQPQHF. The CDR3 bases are TGTGCCAGTAGTATCTTGCCCACCCAGCCCCAGCATTTT.

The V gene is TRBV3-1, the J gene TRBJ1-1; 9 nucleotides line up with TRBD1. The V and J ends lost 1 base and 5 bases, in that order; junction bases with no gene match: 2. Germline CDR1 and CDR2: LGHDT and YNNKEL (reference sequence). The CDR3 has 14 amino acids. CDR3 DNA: TGTGCCAGCAGCCAAGGGACAGGGGAGACTGAAGCTTTCTTT. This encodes CASSQGTGETEAFF.

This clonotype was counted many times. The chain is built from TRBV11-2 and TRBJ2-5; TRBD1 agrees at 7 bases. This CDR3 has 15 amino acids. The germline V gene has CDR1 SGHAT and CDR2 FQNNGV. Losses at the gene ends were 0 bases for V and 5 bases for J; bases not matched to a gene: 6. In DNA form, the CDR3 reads TGTGCCAGCAGCTTAGACCGGGACAGACTGGAGACCCAGTACTTC. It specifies CASSLDRDRLETQYF.

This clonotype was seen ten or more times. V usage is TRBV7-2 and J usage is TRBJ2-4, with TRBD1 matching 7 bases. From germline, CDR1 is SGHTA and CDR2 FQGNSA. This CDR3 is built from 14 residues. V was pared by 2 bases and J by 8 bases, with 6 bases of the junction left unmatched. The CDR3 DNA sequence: TGTGCCAGCAGCTTACGACAGGGCCGAGACATTCAGTACTTC. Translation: CASSLRQGRDIQYF.

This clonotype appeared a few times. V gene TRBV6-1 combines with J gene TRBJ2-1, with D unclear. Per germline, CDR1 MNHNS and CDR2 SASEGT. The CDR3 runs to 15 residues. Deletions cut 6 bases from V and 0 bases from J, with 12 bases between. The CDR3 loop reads CASRLTMGSYNEQFF. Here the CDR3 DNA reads TGTGCCAGCAGGTTGACAATGGGCTCCTACAATGAGCAGTTCTTC.

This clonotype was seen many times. The CDR3 loop reads CASSYPIKTSGNQETQYF. CDR3 coding DNA: TGTGCCAGCAGTTACCCAATTAAGACTAGCGGGAACCAAGAGACCCAGTACTTC. The V gene is TRBV6-6, the J gene TRBJ2-5; TRBD2 matches at 11 bases. Germline CDR1 is MNHNY and CDR2 is SVGAGI (reference sequence). CDR3 length: 18 residues. Trimming took 2 bases from V and 0 from J; bases not matched to a gene: 8.

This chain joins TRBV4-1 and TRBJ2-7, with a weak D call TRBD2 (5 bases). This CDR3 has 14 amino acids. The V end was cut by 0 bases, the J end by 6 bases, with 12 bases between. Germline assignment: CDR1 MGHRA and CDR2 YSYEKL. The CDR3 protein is CASSQERLAGEQYF. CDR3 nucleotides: TGCGCCAGCAGCCAAGAAAGGCTAGCAGGCGAGCAGTACTTC.

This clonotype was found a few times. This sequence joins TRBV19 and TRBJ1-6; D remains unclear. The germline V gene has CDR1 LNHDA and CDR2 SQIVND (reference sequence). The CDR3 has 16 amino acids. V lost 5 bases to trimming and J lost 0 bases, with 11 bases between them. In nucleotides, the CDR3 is TGTGCCAGTAGTCTCTCATGGAGCTCCTATAATTCACCCCTCCACTTT. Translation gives CASSLSWSSYNSPLHF.

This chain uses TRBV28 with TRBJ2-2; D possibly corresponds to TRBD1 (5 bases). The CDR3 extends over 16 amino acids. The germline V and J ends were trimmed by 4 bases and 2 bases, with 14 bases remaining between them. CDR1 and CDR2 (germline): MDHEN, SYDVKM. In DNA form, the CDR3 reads TGTGCCAGCAGTTGGGGCAGGCTCGTTAACACCGGGGAGCTGTTTTTT. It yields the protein CASSWGRLVNTGELFF.

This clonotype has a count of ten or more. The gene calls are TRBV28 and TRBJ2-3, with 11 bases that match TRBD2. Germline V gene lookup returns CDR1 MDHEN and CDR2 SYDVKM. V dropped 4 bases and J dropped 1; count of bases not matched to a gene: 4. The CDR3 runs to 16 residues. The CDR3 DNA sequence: TGTGCCAGCAGTTCGATAGCGGGAGGGGGCACAGATACGCAGTATTTT. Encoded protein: CASSSIAGGGTDTQYF.

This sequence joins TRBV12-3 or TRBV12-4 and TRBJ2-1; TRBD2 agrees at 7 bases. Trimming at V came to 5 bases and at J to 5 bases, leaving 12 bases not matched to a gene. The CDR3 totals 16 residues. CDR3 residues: CASSIHSGYKNNEQFF. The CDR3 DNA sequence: TGTGCCAGCAGTATTCATAGCGGGTATAAGAACAATGAGCAGTTCTTC.

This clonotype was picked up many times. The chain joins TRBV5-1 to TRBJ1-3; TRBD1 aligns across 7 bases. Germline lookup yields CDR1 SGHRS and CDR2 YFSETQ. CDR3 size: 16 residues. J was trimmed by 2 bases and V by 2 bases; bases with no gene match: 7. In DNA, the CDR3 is TGCGCCAGCAGCTTTACCGGGACAGAGGCTGGAAACACCATATATTTT. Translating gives CASSFTGTEAGNTIYF.

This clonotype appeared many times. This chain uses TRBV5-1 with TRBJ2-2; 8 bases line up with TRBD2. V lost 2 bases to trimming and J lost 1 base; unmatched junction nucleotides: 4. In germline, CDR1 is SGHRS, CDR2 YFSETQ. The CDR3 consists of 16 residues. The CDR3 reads CASSLTSGENTGELFF. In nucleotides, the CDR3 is TGCGCCAGCAGCTTAACTAGCGGAGAGAACACCGGGGAGCTGTTTTTT.

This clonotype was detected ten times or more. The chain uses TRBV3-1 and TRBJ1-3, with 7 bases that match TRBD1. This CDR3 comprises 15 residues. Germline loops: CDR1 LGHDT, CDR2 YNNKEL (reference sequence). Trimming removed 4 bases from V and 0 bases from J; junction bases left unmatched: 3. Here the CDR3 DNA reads TGTGCCAGCAGCCTTGGGACAGTCTCTGGAAACACCATATATTTT. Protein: CASSLGTVSGNTIYF.

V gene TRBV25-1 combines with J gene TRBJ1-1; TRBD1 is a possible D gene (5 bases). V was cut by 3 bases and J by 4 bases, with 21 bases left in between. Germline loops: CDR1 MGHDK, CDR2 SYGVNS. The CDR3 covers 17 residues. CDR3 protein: CASSDLGVDILGTEAFF. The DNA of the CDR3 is TGTGCCAGCAGTGATTTAGGGGTCGACATTCTGGGCACTGAAGCTTTCTTT.

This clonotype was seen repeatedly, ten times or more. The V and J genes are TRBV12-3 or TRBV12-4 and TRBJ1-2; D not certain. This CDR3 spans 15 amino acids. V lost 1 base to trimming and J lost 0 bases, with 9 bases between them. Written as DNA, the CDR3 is TGTGCCAGCAGTTTAGACTCCCAAGCTAACTATGGCTACACCTTC. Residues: CASSLDSQANYGYTF.

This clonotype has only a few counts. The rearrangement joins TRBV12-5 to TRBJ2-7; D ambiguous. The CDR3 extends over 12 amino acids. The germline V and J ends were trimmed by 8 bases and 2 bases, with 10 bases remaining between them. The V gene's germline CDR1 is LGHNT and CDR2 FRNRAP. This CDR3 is CASLGQTYEQYF. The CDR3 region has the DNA TGTGCTAGTCTGGGCCAGACCTACGAGCAGTACTTC.

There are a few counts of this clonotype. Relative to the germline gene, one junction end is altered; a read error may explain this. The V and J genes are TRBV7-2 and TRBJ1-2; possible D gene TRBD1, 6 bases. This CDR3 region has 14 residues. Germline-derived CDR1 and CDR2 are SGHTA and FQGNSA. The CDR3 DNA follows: TGTGCCAGCAGCCTGGACAGTTCTAACTATGACTACACCTTC. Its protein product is CASSLDSSNYDYTF.

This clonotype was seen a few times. CDR3 region: CATSEKTGGSYNEQFF. The CDR3 bases are TGTGCCACCAGTGAGAAGACAGGGGGCTCCTACAATGAGCAGTTCTTC. The gene calls are TRBV24-1 and TRBJ2-1; 9 positions match TRBD1. The germline V gene encodes CDR1 KGHDR and CDR2 SFDVKD. The CDR3 is made up of 16 amino acids. J was trimmed by 0 bases and V by 4 bases; bases with no gene match: 3.

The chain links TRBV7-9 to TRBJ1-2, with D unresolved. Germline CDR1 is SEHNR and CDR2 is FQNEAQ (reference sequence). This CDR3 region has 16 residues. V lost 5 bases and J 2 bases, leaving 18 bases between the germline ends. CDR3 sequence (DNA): TGTGCCAGCAGCCTATCAGTTGGTATTTCAAACTATGGCTACACCTTC. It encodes CASSLSVGISNYGYTF.

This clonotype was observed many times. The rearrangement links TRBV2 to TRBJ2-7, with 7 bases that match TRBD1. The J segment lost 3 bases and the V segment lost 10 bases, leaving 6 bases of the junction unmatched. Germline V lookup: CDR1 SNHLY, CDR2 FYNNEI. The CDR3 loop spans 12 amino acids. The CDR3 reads CATTGLHYEQYF. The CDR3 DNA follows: TGTGCCACGACAGGGTTACACTACGAGCAGTACTTC.